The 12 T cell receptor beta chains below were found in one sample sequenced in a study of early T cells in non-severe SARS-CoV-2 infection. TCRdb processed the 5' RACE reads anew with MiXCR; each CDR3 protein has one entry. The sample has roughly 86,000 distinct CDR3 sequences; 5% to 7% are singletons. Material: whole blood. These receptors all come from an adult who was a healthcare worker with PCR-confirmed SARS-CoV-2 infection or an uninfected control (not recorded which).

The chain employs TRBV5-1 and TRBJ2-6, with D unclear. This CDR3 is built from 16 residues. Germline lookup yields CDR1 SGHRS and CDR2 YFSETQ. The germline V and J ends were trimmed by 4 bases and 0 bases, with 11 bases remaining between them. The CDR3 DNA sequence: TGCGCCAGCAGCACCGGACGGACCTCTGGGGCCAACGTCCTGACTTTC. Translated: CASSTGRTSGANVLTF.

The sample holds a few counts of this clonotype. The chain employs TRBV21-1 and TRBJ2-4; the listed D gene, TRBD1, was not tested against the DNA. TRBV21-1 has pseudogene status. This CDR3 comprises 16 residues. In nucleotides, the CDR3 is TGTGCCAGCAGCAAAGGTGAAGGGGTAGCCAAAAACATTCAGTACTTC. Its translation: CASSKGEGVAKNIQYF.

The CDR3 spells CASSRTVGYGYTF. CDR3 nucleotide sequence: TGTGCCAGCAGTAGGACAGTTGGATATGGCTACACCTTC. V usage is TRBV5-4 and J usage is TRBJ1-2, with a weak D call TRBD1 (6 bases). There are 13 residues in the CDR3. CDR1 is SGHNT, CDR2 YYREEE, per germline (reference sequence). V was pared by 5 bases and J by 5 bases, with 13 bases between.

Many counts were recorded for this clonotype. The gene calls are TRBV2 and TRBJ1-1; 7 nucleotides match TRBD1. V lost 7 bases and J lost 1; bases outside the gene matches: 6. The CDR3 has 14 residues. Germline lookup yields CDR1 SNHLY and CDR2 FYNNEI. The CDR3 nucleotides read TGTGCCAGCAACAAGGGACAGCCGAACACTGAAGCTTTCTTT. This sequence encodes CASNKGQPNTEAFF.

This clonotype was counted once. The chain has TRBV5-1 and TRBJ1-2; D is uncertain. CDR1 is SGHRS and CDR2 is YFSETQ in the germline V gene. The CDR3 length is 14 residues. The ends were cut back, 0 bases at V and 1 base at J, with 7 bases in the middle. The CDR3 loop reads CASSLGTDNYGYTF. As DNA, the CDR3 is TGCGCCAGCAGCTTGGGAACGGATAACTATGGCTACACCTTC.

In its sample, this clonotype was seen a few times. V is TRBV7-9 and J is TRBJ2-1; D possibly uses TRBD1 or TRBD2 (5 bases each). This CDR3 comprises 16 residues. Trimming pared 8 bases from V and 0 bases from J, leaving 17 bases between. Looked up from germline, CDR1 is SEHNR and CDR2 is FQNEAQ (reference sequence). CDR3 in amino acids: CASSHGAVPSYNEQFF. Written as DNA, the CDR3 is TGTGCCAGCTCTCACGGGGCGGTTCCCTCCTACAATGAGCAGTTCTTC.

CDR3: CASRDVGNHDNQPQHF. CDR3 sequence (DNA): TGTGCCAGCAGGGACGTGGGGAATCATGACAATCAGCCCCAGCATTTT. The genes are TRBV6-2 or TRBV6-3 and TRBJ1-5; D remains ambiguous. With 6 bases removed from V and 3 bases from J, the gap between germline ends came to 18 bases. Germline CDR1 and CDR2: MNHEY and SVGEGT. The CDR3 consists of 16 residues.

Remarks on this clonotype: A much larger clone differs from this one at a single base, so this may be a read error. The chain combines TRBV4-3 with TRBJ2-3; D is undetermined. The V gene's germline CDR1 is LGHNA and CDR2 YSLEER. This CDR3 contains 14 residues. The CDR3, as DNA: TGCGCCTGCAGCCAAGATCTGGGGTCAGATACGCAGTATTTT. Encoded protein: CACSQDLGSDTQYF.

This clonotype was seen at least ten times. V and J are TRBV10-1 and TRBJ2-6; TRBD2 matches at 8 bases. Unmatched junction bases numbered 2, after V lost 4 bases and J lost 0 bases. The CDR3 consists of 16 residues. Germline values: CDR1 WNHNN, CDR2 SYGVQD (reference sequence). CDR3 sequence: CASSAGGSSGANVLTF. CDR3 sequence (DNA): TGCGCCAGCAGTGCGGGGGGGAGCTCTGGGGCCAACGTCCTGACTTTC.

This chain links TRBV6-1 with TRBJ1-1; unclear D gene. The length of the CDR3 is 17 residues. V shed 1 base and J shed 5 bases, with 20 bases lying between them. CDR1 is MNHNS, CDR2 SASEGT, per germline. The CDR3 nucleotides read TGTGCCAGCAGTGAAGTTGCGGGCGCTCTCGGTGGGACTGAAGCTTTCTTT. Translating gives CASSEVAGALGGTEAFF.

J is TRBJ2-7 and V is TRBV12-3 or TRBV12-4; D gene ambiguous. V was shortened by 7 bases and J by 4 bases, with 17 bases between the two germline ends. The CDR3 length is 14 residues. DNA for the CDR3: TGTGCCAGCAATCTATTTCCCGGTACATACGAGCAGTACTTC. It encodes CASNLFPGTYEQYF.

Here the CDR3 reads CASSFVLAGGRLYGDTQYF. Here the CDR3 DNA reads TGTGCCAGCAGCTTCGTCCTAGCGGGGGGACGCCTGTATGGAGATACGCAGTATTTT. This sequence joins TRBV7-9 and TRBJ2-3; 11 nucleotides match TRBD2. With V trimmed by 3 bases and J by 5 bases, 16 bases remained unmatched. The CDR3 runs 19 residues. Germline V gene sequence: CDR1 SEHNR, CDR2 FQNEAQ (reference sequence).